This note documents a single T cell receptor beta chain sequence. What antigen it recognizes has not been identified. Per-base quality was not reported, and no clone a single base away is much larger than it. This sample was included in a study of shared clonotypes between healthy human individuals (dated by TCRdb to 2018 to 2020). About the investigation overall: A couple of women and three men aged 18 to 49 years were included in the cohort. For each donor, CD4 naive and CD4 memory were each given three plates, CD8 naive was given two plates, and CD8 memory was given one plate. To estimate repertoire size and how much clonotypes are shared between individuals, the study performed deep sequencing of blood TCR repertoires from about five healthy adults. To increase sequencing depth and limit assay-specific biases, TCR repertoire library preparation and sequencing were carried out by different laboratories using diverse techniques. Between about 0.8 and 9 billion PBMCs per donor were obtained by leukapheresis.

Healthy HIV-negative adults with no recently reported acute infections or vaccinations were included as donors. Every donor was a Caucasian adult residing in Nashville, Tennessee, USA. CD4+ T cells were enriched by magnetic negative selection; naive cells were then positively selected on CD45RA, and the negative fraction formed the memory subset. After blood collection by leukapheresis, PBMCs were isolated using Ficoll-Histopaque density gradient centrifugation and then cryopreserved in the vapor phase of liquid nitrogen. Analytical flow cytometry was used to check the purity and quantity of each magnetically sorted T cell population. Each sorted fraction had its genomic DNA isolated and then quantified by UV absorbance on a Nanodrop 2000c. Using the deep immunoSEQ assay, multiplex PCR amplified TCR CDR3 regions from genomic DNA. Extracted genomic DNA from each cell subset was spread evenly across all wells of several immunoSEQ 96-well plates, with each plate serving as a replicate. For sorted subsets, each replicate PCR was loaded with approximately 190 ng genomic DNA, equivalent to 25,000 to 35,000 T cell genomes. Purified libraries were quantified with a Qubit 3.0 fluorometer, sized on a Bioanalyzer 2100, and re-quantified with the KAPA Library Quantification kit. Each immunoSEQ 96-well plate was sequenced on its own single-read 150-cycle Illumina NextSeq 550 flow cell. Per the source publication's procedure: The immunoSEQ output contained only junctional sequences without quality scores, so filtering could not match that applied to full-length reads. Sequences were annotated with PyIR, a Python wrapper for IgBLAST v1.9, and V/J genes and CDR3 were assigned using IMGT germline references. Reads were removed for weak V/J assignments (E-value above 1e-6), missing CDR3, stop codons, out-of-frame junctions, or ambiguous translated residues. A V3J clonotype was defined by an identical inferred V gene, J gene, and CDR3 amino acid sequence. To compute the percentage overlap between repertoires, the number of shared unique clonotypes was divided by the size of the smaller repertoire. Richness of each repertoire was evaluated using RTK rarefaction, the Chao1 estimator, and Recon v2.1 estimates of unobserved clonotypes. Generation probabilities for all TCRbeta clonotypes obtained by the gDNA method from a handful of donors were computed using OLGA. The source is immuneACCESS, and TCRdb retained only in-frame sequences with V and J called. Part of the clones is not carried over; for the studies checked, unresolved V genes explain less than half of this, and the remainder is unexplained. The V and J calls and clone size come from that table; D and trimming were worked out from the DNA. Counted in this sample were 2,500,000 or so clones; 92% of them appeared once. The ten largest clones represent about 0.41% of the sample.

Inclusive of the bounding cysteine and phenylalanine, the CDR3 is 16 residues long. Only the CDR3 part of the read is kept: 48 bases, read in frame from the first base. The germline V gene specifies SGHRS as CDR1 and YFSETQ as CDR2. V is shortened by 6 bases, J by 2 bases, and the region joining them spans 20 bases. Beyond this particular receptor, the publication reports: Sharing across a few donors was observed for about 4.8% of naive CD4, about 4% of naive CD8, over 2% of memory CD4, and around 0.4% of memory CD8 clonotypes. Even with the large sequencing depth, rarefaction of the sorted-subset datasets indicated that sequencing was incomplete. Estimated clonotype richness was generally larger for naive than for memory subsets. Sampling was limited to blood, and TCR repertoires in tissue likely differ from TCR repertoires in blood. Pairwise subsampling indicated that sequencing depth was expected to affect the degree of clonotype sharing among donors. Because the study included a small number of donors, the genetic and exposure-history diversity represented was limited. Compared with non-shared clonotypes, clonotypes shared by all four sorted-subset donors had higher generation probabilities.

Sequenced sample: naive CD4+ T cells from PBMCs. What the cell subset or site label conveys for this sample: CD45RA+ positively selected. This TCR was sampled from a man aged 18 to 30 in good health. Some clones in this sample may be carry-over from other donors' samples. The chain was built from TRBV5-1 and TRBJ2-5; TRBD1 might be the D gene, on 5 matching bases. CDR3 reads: CASTPPIGHLQETQYF. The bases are TGCGCCAGCACCCCCCCCATAGGACATTTACAAGAGACCCAGTACTTC.